The source of this TCR beta chain is a study of cytotoxic CD8 clonotypes in ibrutinib-treated CLL (dated by TCRdb to about 2021). A note on the overall study: The cohort had about a dozen relapsed/refractory and around 15 treatment-naive patients; fewer than 18 were IGHV unmutated. Responses were partial in 24 patients and complete in 2; after median approximately 69 months follow-up, some 14 stayed in remission and roughly twelve progressed. The response samples were drawn at a median of roughly twelve months into treatment, with a range of roughly 6 to 40 months. On average, each sample had about 250,000 productive templates and approximately 100,000 productive rearrangements. Of the 70 to 100 people in the trial, 26 had longitudinal samples available. Cryopreserved peripheral blood mononuclear cells were collected at three points: before therapy, at response, and at either sustained remission or disease progression. Patients were still on ibrutinib when every remission and progressive disease sample was collected. General study outcomes and caveats: At baseline, clonality was higher than in age-matched healthy donors and showed a strong correlation with circulating CD8+ T-cell counts. Public clonotypes were rare and either shrank or stayed stable during treatment, and the rise in clonality at ibrutinib response reflected expansion of private clonotypes. An increase in clonality was observed at ibrutinib response, with clonality remaining stable during sustained remission and falling back toward baseline at progression. Lymph node repertoires were not examined, and the timing of sampling was not matched between patients in sustained remission and those whose disease progressed.

What this sample's time point label stands for: roughly 12 months on ibrutinib. For TCR beta library preparation, around 2 micrograms of genomic DNA were isolated from cryopreserved PBMCs. High-throughput TCR beta sequencing was performed on longitudinal blood samples from CLL patients receiving ibrutinib monotherapy. The patients took part in an open-label, single-center phase 2 trial of ibrutinib monotherapy. Trimming leaves V shorter by 6 bases and J shorter by 7 bases, with the junction holding 13 bases beyond the gene matches. The CDR3 covers 18 residues, taking in both the cysteine and the phenylalanine. CDR3 DNA only is kept here, 54 bases in frame from base 1. For CDR1 and CDR2, the germline V gene lists SGHAT and FQNNGV. Turning to this clone: The specificity of this receptor is unknown. The record has no base qualities; no much larger clone is one base away.

The goal of deep resolution MiSeq sequencing was a depth between 1 in 1 million and 1 in 200,000 T cells, and coverage averaged 10x per clonotype. The immunoSEQ hsTCRB Kit was used to generate the TCR beta libraries. As for how the authors treated the data: The data were analyzed with ImmunoSEQ Analyzer and ImmunoSEQ Data Assistant, and V, D and J gene assignments followed IMGT definitions. Clonality was computed as one minus normalized Shannon entropy of productive rearrangement frequencies, ranging from 0 to 1. Only overrepresented clonotypes making up at least 0.05% of the repertoire of each patient were included in the public clonotype analysis. Some 13 age-matched healthy donor repertoires from immuneACCESS served as clonality controls. This is the immuneACCESS table as TCRdb keeps it, with only in-frame sequences that have V and J called. A part of the clones is gone; compared with another copy, unresolved V genes explain less than half, and the rest is unexplained. V, J and clone size are taken as reported in that table, and D and trimming were inferred from the DNA itself. The sample yields roughly 200,000 clones; more than 70% were counted once. The ten most abundant clones make up over 10% of the sample.

This TCR was recovered from a human donor with chronic lymphocytic leukemia. The input for sequencing was PBMCs, taken after 12 months of ibrutinib treatment. The sequence is built from TRBV11-2 and TRBJ2-1; the central 15 bases match TRBD2. The CDR3: CASRGRTSGRAVGNEQFF. The nucleotide sequence reads as follows: TGTGCCAGCAGGGGTCGGACTAGCGGGAGGGCCGTAGGTAATGAGCAGTTCTTC.